One sample yielded the 3 T cell receptor beta chains listed below, sequenced in a study of T-cell reconstitution after alpha-beta-depleted transplantation in children. The library targeted TCRbeta and was prepared with unique molecular identifiers. TCRdb used MiXCR to reprocess the PCR reads, holding one entry per CDR3 protein. The data hold some 600,000 distinct CDR3 sequences, with approximately 12% observed a single time. The starting material was PBMCs, mostly from graft donor cells, obtained 360 days after TCRalphabeta/CD19-depleted stem cell transplant. The receptors come from a male patient between 10 and 17 years old who had a stem cell transplant for acute myeloid leukemia, so the T cells may come from the graft donor.

The chain is built from TRBV7-9 and TRBJ1-2; TRBD1 matches at 7 bases. The germline V gene has CDR1 SEHNR and CDR2 FQNEAQ (reference sequence). This CDR3 contains 17 residues. V gave up 3 bases and J gave up 7 bases; unmatched junction bases: 17. This chain's CDR3 is CASSFAPGQIITIGYTF. The DNA for the CDR3 is TGTGCCAGCAGCTTTGCTCCGGGACAGATTATAACTATTGGCTACACCTTC. Supplemented by reference TRBV7-9 and TRBJ1-2, the full variable domain reads DTGVSQNPRHKITKRGQNVTFRCDPISEHNRLYWYRQTLGQGPEFLTYFQNEAQLEKSRLLSDRFSAERPKGSFSTLEIQRTEQGDSAMYLCASSFAPGQIITIGYTFGSGTRLTVV.

A few counts support this clonotype. The rearrangement uses TRBV7-6 and TRBJ2-7, with D uncertain. The V gene lost 1 base and the J gene lost 4 bases, with 11 bases spanning the gap. Germline values: CDR1 SGHVS, CDR2 FNYEAQ. This CDR3 comprises 14 residues. In nucleotides, the CDR3 is TGTGCCAGCAGCTTAGGGAACATTGGGTACGAGCAGTACTTC. It codes for CASSLGNIGYEQYF.

This clonotype occurred many times. This chain links TRBV6-5 with TRBJ2-4; 8 bases are shared with TRBD1. The length of the CDR3 is 11 residues. V was pared by 11 bases and J by 7 bases, with 4 bases of the junction left unmatched. Per germline, CDR1 MNHEY and CDR2 SVGAGI. The CDR3 DNA is TGTGCCGTGACAGGGGTGAACATTCAGTACTTC. This sequence encodes CAVTGVNIQYF.